These 27 T cell receptor beta chains originate from one sample sequenced in a study of PD-1 blockade in classical Hodgkin lymphoma. The protocol was immunoSEQ multiplex PCR, while the TCRdb copy is restricted to in-frame clones and leaves out a portion. This sample carries nearly 50,000 clones, around 74% of them seen once, and the ten largest clones take roughly 12%. The time point: cycle 4 day 1 (C4D1), after 6 weeks of nivolumab. Each and every patient relapsed after autologous stem cell transplantation, and patients got differing brentuximab vedotin exposure. Sequencing used peripheral blood mononuclear cells (PBMCs), obtained before the fourth cycle of nivolumab. These receptor sequences come from a human donor with classical Hodgkin lymphoma.

The chain couples TRBV2 to TRBJ2-5, with 7 bases fitting TRBD2. The trim removed 8 bases at V and 5 bases at J, leaving 8 bases unmatched. This CDR3 contains 13 residues. Germline V CDR1 and CDR2: SNHLY, FYNNEI. The CDR3 sequence: CASSRGEGETQYF. The CDR3, as DNA: TGTGCCAGCTCCCGGGGGGAGGGGGAGACCCAGTACTTC.

The chain has TRBV28 and TRBJ2-7; possibly TRBD1 for D (6 bases). The germline V gene has CDR1 MDHEN and CDR2 SYDVKM. CDR3 length: 15 residues. V lost 6 bases and J lost 2, with 17 bases in between. CDR3 amino acids: CASRPLGALPYEQYF. CDR3 bases: TGTGCCAGCAGGCCCTTGGGGGCCCTACCCTACGAGCAGTACTTC. Combining the CDR3 with reference TRBV28 and TRBJ2-7 gives the whole variable domain DVKVTQSSRYLVKRTGEKVFLECVQDMDHENMFWYRQDPGLGLRLIYFSYDVKMKEKGDIPEGYSVSREKKERFSLILESASTNQTSMYLCASRPLGALPYEQYFGPGTRLTVT.

The V and J genes are TRBV9 and TRBJ2-3; 8 bases are a match to TRBD1. The CDR3 is 16 residues long. V was clipped by 5 bases and J by 4 bases; unmatched bases: 12. Germline V gives CDR1 SGDLS, CDR2 YYNGEE. CDR3 sequence: CASRPMGTGGSDTQYF. CDR3 DNA: TGTGCCAGCAGACCGATGGGGACAGGTGGATCAGATACGCAGTATTTT.

Points on this clone: Relative to the germline gene, one junction end is altered; a read error may explain this. The chain is built from TRBV7-7 and TRBJ2-2, with 9 bases that match TRBD2. CDR1 and CDR2 from the germline V gene are SSHAT and FNYEAQ (reference sequence). The CDR3 is made up of 18 amino acids. The CDR3 is CASSLDFTSGFTTGELFF. The CDR3, as DNA: TGTGCTAGCAGCTTAGATTTCACTAGCGGGTTTACCACCGGGGAGCTGTTTTTT.

The gene calls are TRBV4-1 and TRBJ2-2; a weak D match, TRBD2 (6 bases). The V end was cut by 3 bases, the J end by 6 bases, with 14 bases between. The CDR3 is made up of 15 amino acids. Germline-derived CDR1 and CDR2 are MGHRA and YSYEKL. The CDR3 DNA sequence: TGCGCCAGCAGCCAGACCGGGACTTCGCCCGGGGAGCTGTTTTTT. Translated: CASSQTGTSPGELFF.

The chain carries TRBV5-1 and TRBJ1-1; 8 positions match TRBD1. The V and J ends lost 5 bases and 8 bases, in that order; junction bases with no gene match: 8. Per the germline V gene, CDR1 is SGHRS and CDR2 is YFSETQ. The CDR3 length is 13 residues. The CDR3: CASSQPTGGEAFF. The CDR3 nucleotides read TGCGCCAGCAGTCAACCCACAGGGGGGGAAGCTTTCTTT.

The chain employs TRBV6-6 and TRBJ2-7; D is ambiguous. The CDR3 has 13 amino acids. Trimming removed 6 bases from V and 4 bases from J, with 13 bases in between. Germline-derived CDR1 and CDR2 are MNHNY and SVGAGI (reference sequence). The CDR3 reads CASSYTGPYEQYF. CDR3 DNA: TGTGCCAGCAGCTACACGGGTCCTTACGAGCAGTACTTC.

The genes are TRBV5-5 and TRBJ1-3; D is uncertain. Between the trimmed V and J ends, which lost 4 bases and 3 bases, there was a span of 14 bases. The CDR3 has 15 residues. The germline V gene has CDR1 SGHKS and CDR2 YYEKEE (reference sequence). The CDR3 loop reads CASSLNWGFGNTIYF. Here the CDR3 DNA reads TGTGCCAGCAGCCTGAATTGGGGTTTTGGAAACACCATATATTTT. The full variable domain, in which reference TRBV5-5 and TRBJ1-3 provide the parts outside the CDR3, is DAGVTQSPTHLIKTRGQQVTLRCSPISGHKSVSWYQQVLGQGPQFIFQYYEKEERGRGNFPDRFSARQFPNYSSELNVNALLLGDSALYLCASSLNWGFGNTIYFGEGSWLTVV.

The genes are TRBV29-1 and TRBJ1-1; 8 bases agree with TRBD1. Germline V lookup: CDR1 SQVTM, CDR2 ANQGSEA. CDR3 length: 14 amino acids. The V gene end was trimmed by 0 bases and the J gene end by 6 bases; junction bases not matched to a gene: 6. The CDR3 reads CSVEDRGLTSEAFF. CDR3 in DNA: TGCAGCGTTGAAGACAGGGGGCTAACGTCTGAAGCTTTCTTT.

V and J are TRBV4-1 and TRBJ2-2; D not resolved. Germline assignment: CDR1 MGHRA and CDR2 YSYEKL. V lost 1 base, J lost 6 bases, and 6 bases lay in between. There are 13 residues in the CDR3. The CDR3 DNA reads TGCGCCAGCAGCCAAGCTAAGTCCGGGGAGCTGTTTTTT. Translation: CASSQAKSGELFF.

This clone was seen only once. J is TRBJ2-7 and V is TRBV27; D perhaps matches TRBD2 (6 bases). This CDR3 spans 15 amino acids. Germline CDR1 MNHEY, CDR2 SMNVEV (reference sequence). Trimming cost V 6 bases and J 6 bases, with 21 bases left between them. CDR3 sequence reads: CASRPRVGRKGEQYF. The CDR3 DNA follows: TGTGCCAGCAGGCCAAGGGTCGGGAGAAAGGGCGAGCAGTACTTC.

The chain links TRBV5-1 to TRBJ2-1; no clear D gene. Germline lookup yields CDR1 SGHRS and CDR2 YFSETQ. V gave up 2 bases and J gave up 9 bases, with 6 bases separating them. CDR3 length: 11 amino acids. In DNA form, the CDR3 reads TGCGCCAGCAGCTTTGAACGTGAGCAGTTCTTC. Translating it yields CASSFEREQFF.

This chain links TRBV10-3 with TRBJ1-1; TRBD1 aligns across 7 bases. Losses at the gene ends were 3 bases for V and 5 bases for J; bases not matched to a gene: 6. The CDR3 sequence is 14 residues long. The germline gives CDR1 ENHRY, CDR2 SYGVKD. The CDR3 is CAISETDRATEAFF. The CDR3 DNA is TGTGCCATCAGTGAAACCGACAGGGCGACTGAAGCTTTCTTT.

This clone is termed medium-sized (0.01 to 0.1%). The chain combines TRBV29-1 with TRBJ2-1; D possibly matches TRBD1 or TRBD2 (5 bases each). Germline values: CDR1 SQVTM, CDR2 ANQGSEA. The length of the CDR3 is 13 residues. The germline V and J ends were trimmed by 4 bases and 7 bases, with 14 bases remaining between them. The CDR3 sequence: CSVGTTWGNEQFF. DNA for the CDR3: TGCAGCGTTGGTACTACCTGGGGGAATGAGCAGTTCTTC.

Points on this clone: At one end the junction does not follow the germline gene, possibly because of a read error. The chain recombines TRBV15 with TRBJ2-5, with D perhaps TRBD2 (5 bases). The length of the CDR3 is 15 residues. The germline CDR1 and CDR2 sequences are LNHNV and YYDKDF (reference sequence). Written as DNA, the CDR3 is TGTGCCACCAGCGGAGACGGGGTTAGGGCAGAGACCCAGTACTTC. Translation: CATSGDGVRAETQYF.

The V and J genes are TRBV5-1 and TRBJ2-1; D is perhaps TRBD2 (5 bases). CDR3 length: 12 residues. Per the germline V gene, CDR1 is SGHRS and CDR2 is YFSETQ. Trimming took 1 base from V and 14 from J, leaving 13 bases between them. CDR3 in DNA: TGCGCCAGCAGCTTGTTATCAGAGGGTAAGTTCTTC. This encodes CASSLLSEGKFF.

This clone showed up many times. The rearrangement uses TRBV19 and TRBJ1-2, with no clear D. V lost 6 bases and J 11 bases, leaving 19 bases between the germline ends. Per the germline V gene, CDR1 is LNHDA and CDR2 is SQIVND (reference sequence). The CDR3 runs 13 residues. Written as DNA, the CDR3 is TGTGCCAGTAGCCCTACGGGAAAACCTTCATACACCTTC. It codes for CASSPTGKPSYTF.

This clone was seen a few times. The chain is built from TRBV28 and TRBJ2-1; weak D call: TRBD1 (6 bases). The germline V and J ends were trimmed by 2 bases and 10 bases, with 12 bases remaining between them. CDR3 length equals 13 residues. Germline V gene lookup returns CDR1 MDHEN and CDR2 SYDVKM. Here the CDR3 reads CASSLREGTEQFF. DNA for the CDR3: TGTGCCAGCAGTTTAAGGGAAGGGACAGAGCAGTTCTTC.

This chain uses TRBV29-1 with TRBJ2-7; D gene unclear. The V and J ends lost 7 bases and 5 bases respectively, with 15 bases between them. The V gene's germline CDR1 is SQVTM and CDR2 ANQGSEA. The CDR3 has 12 residues. CDR3 loop: CSATPNSNEQYF. The CDR3 region has the DNA TGCAGCGCCACCCCGAATAGTAACGAGCAGTACTTC.

This chain links TRBV6-6 with TRBJ2-7, with 7 bases that match TRBD2. Germline values: CDR1 MNHNY, CDR2 SVGAGI (reference sequence). After removal of 2 bases from V and 2 bases from J, the junction contained 3 bases not matched to a gene. The CDR3 consists of 14 residues. The CDR3 coding sequence is TGTGCCAGCAGTTACGGGAGGGAAACCTACGAGCAGTACTTC. It translates to CASSYGRETYEQYF.

CDR3 sequence (DNA): TGTGCCAGCAGACAAAGAGGCCCCCAAGAGACCCAGTACTTC. It encodes CASRQRGPQETQYF. The rearrangement uses TRBV7-9 and TRBJ2-5, with D uncertain. V was pared by 6 bases and J by 1 base, with 12 bases between. Germline loops: CDR1 SEHNR, CDR2 FQNEAQ (reference sequence). The length of the CDR3 is 14 residues.

This clone was recorded at least ten times. The chain has TRBV5-5 and TRBJ1-5; D unclear. Per germline, CDR1 SGHKS and CDR2 YYEKEE (reference sequence). Trimming took 1 base from V and 3 from J, leaving 11 bases between them. The CDR3 is made up of 15 amino acids. CDR3: CASSLLLGANQPQHF. CDR3 bases: TGTGCCAGCAGCTTGTTGCTTGGAGCCAATCAGCCCCAGCATTTT.

This chain uses TRBV5-8 with TRBJ1-4, with D unclear. This CDR3 is 15 amino acids long. CDR1 SGHTS and CDR2 YDEGEE come from the germline V gene. V lost 0 bases, J lost 1 base, and 7 bases lay in between. CDR3: CASSLGTLTNEKLFF. For the CDR3, the DNA is TGTGCCAGCAGCTTGGGTACATTAACTAATGAAAAACTGTTTTTT.

This chain connects TRBV11-2 to TRBJ2-1; D might be TRBD1 (5 bases). This CDR3 is 13 amino acids long. V was shortened by 1 base and J by 10 bases, with 11 bases between the two germline ends. Germline V lookup: CDR1 SGHAT, CDR2 FQNNGV. The CDR3 protein is CASSLGVGQEQFF. The CDR3, as DNA: TGTGCCAGCAGCTTAGGGGTGGGGCAGGAGCAGTTCTTC.

The CDR3 protein is CAGKGHPHPYNEQFF. The CDR3 coding sequence is TGTGCCGGAAAAGGCCACCCTCATCCCTACAATGAGCAGTTCTTC. This chain uses TRBV5-3 with TRBJ2-1, with D unclear. Being an ORF, TRBV5-3 has a function that is uncertain. The V gene lost 10 bases and the J gene lost 2 bases, with 19 bases spanning the gap. The CDR3 runs 15 residues.

The rearrangement links TRBV7-2 to TRBJ2-7; D remains unclear. The germline CDR1 and CDR2 sequences are SGHTA and FQGNSA. This CDR3 comprises 14 residues. V was trimmed by 2 bases and J by 2 bases, leaving 10 bases between them. Here the CDR3 DNA reads TGTGCCAGCAGCTTATCGGCCAGAACCTACGAGCAGTACTTC. Translated: CASSLSARTYEQYF.

The gene calls are TRBV2 and TRBJ1-2; possibly TRBD1 for D (6 bases). The CDR3 extends over 15 amino acids. Germline V lookup: CDR1 SNHLY, CDR2 FYNNEI. V was shortened by 6 bases and J by 5 bases, with 19 bases between the two germline ends. Here the CDR3 DNA reads TGTGCCAGCAGGGATGACGGACAGTCTACTTATGGCTACACCTTC. Translating gives CASRDDGQSTYGYTF.